Listed here are 23 T cell receptor beta chains from one sample, sequenced in a study of T cell responses to AZD1222 COVID-19 vaccine. Clones were sequenced by immunoSEQ multiplex PCR, and TCRdb holds only the in-frame ones, with some missing. Of 200,000 or so clones listed, almost 95% were seen once; the top ten hold more than 9%. The source material was peripheral blood, sampled on day 0 of AZD1222 vaccination. Receptor source: an adult in good health.

In nucleotides, the CDR3 is TGTGCCAGCAGTTTATTTCAGGGGGAATATGAAAAACTGTTTTTT. Protein: CASSLFQGEYEKLFF. This chain links TRBV27 with TRBJ1-4, with TRBD1 matching over 7 bases. The J segment lost 6 bases and the V segment lost 1 base, leaving 5 bases of the junction unmatched. The length of the CDR3 is 15 residues. CDR1 is MNHEY, CDR2 SMNVEV, per germline (reference sequence).

This clone was counted a few times. The chain carries TRBV2 and TRBJ2-1; D is perhaps TRBD1 (5 bases). V was cut by 7 bases and J by 0 bases, with 13 bases left in between. Germline V CDR1 and CDR2: SNHLY, FYNNEI. The CDR3 is 15 amino acids. This chain's CDR3 is CASNSRTRSYNEQFF. CDR3 DNA: TGTGCCAGCAATTCTAGGACACGCTCCTACAATGAGCAGTTCTTC.

The V gene is TRBV3-1 (or the pseudogene TRBV3-2), the J gene TRBJ1-1, with 8 bases that match TRBD1. V shed 4 bases and J 6 bases; nucleotides not matched to a gene: 10. Germline V gives CDR1 LGHDT, CDR2 YNNKEL (reference sequence). The CDR3 loop spans 15 amino acids. CDR3 region: CASSPPPGQVPEAFF. In DNA form, the CDR3 reads TGTGCCAGCAGCCCCCCCCCGGGACAGGTTCCTGAAGCTTTCTTT.

The chain joins TRBV2 to TRBJ2-3; TRBD1 agrees at 10 bases. CDR3 length: 15 residues. The germline gives CDR1 SNHLY, CDR2 FYNNEI. V lost 4 bases and J lost 3; bases outside the gene matches: 4. The CDR3 DNA sequence: TGTGCCAGCAGTGCTTGGGACAGGGGTACAGATACGCAGTATTTT. The encoded protein is CASSAWDRGTDTQYF.

V and J are TRBV14 and TRBJ1-2, with D perhaps TRBD1 (5 bases). Germline V gene sequence: CDR1 SGHDN, CDR2 FVKESK. CDR3 length equals 15 residues. Between the trimmed V and J ends, which lost 0 bases and 4 bases, there was a span of 12 bases. CDR3 DNA: TGTGCCAGCAGCCAAGACCCCAGGGAACTCTATGGCTACACCTTC. Its protein product is CASSQDPRELYGYTF.

The V gene is TRBV25-1, the J gene TRBJ2-1, with unresolved D. V was cut by 2 bases and J by 8 bases, with 4 bases left in between. Per the germline V gene, CDR1 is MGHDK and CDR2 is SYGVNS. The CDR3 is 11 amino acids. The CDR3 bases are TGTGCCAGCAGTGAACTCTATGAGCAGTTCTTC. Translated, it gives CASSELYEQFF.

The chain links TRBV7-9 to TRBJ2-7; D unclear. The germline V gene encodes CDR1 SEHNR and CDR2 FQNEAQ (reference sequence). Trimming cost V 1 base and J 2 bases, with 3 bases left between them. The CDR3 extends over 12 amino acids. CDR3 DNA: TGTGCCAGCAGCTTAGTGGCCTACGAGCAGTACTTC. It translates to CASSLVAYEQYF.

The chain is built from TRBV5-6 and TRBJ1-5; D is unresolved. Between the trimmed V and J ends, which lost 0 bases and 0 bases, there was a span of 4 bases. The CDR3 sequence is 14 residues long. The germline gives CDR1 SGHDT, CDR2 YYEEEE. Here the CDR3 DNA reads TGTGCCAGCAGCTTGGGAGTTAGCAATCAGCCCCAGCATTTT. This codes for CASSLGVSNQPQHF.

The chain links TRBV7-9 to TRBJ1-1; possibly TRBD1 for D (5 bases). Germline V gene sequence: CDR1 SEHNR, CDR2 FQNEAQ (reference sequence). The CDR3 runs 15 residues. The V gene lost 0 bases and the J gene lost 0 bases, with 8 bases spanning the gap. This CDR3 reads CASSLASGVNTEAFF. The CDR3 DNA is TGTGCCAGCAGCTTAGCCTCGGGGGTGAACACTGAAGCTTTCTTT.

The rearrangement joins TRBV3-1 (or the pseudogene TRBV3-2) to TRBJ2-1, with D unresolved. V dropped 3 bases and J dropped 5 bases, with 5 bases sitting between them. This CDR3 has 12 residues. The germline CDR1 and CDR2 sequences are LGHDT and YNNKEL (reference sequence). This CDR3 reads CASSQSHNEQFF. Written as DNA, the CDR3 is TGTGCCAGCAGCCAGAGTCACAATGAGCAGTTCTTC.

V and J are TRBV18 and TRBJ2-5; D is perhaps TRBD1 (6 bases). The germline gives CDR1 KGHSH, CDR2 LQKENI. Trimming removed 0 bases at V and 5 bases at J, with 13 bases between. CDR3 length: 15 residues. The CDR3 DNA sequence: TGTGCCAGCTCACCACCAGGACAGACAAAGGAGACCCAGTACTTC. Translation: CASSPPGQTKETQYF.

The genes are TRBV5-1 and TRBJ1-2; D remains unclear. V was pared by 0 bases and J by 0 bases, with 6 bases between. Looked up from germline, CDR1 is SGHRS and CDR2 is YFSETQ. This CDR3 region has 14 residues. The CDR3, as DNA: TGCGCCAGCAGCTTGGCTGGGGCTAACTATGGCTACACCTTC. Translated, it gives CASSLAGANYGYTF.

The chain recombines TRBV5-6 with TRBJ2-1; TRBD2 agrees at 11 bases. The CDR3 runs 14 residues. Looked up from germline, CDR1 is SGHDT and CDR2 is YYEEEE. J was trimmed by 3 bases and V by 5 bases; bases with no gene match: 1. This CDR3 reads CASSTSGGYNEQFF. In DNA form, the CDR3 reads TGTGCCAGCAGTACTAGCGGGGGCTACAATGAGCAGTTCTTC.

The genes are TRBV6-2 or TRBV6-3 and TRBJ2-1; 14 bases align to TRBD2. Germline lookup yields CDR1 MNHEY and CDR2 SVGEGT. With 0 bases clipped from V and 7 bases from J, the junction kept 17 bases outside the gene matches. The CDR3 runs 21 residues. The CDR3 region is CASSYSFLGLAGEPHGNEQFF. CDR3 nucleotide sequence: TGTGCCAGCAGTTACTCCTTTTTGGGACTAGCGGGAGAGCCTCATGGGAATGAGCAGTTCTTC.

The chain has TRBV10-1 and TRBJ1-1; D is uncertain. The ends were cut back, 6 bases at V and 0 bases at J, with 8 bases in the middle. The V gene's germline CDR1 is WNHNN and CDR2 SYGVQD (reference sequence). The CDR3 length is 13 residues. Here the CDR3 reads CASRGTMNTEAFF. The CDR3 bases are TGCGCCAGCAGGGGAACAATGAACACTGAAGCTTTCTTT.

J is TRBJ1-6 and V is TRBV10-2; D remains unclear. The CDR3 covers 17 residues. V dropped 3 bases and J dropped 0 bases, with 12 bases sitting between them. Germline V CDR1 and CDR2: WSHSY, SAAADI. CDR3 sequence: CASSDYPKSSYNSPLHF. The CDR3 coding sequence is TGCGCCAGCAGTGACTACCCGAAGTCCTCCTATAATTCACCCCTCCACTTT.

V and J are TRBV5-4 and TRBJ1-1, with D uncertain. Germline CDR1 reads SGHNT; CDR2 reads YYREEE (reference sequence). Trimming removed 0 bases at V and 3 bases at J, with 9 bases between. The CDR3 length is 14 residues. DNA for the CDR3: TGTGCCAGCAGCTTGGTTGGGGTGGACACTGAAGCTTTCTTT. It yields the protein CASSLVGVDTEAFF.

The chain uses TRBV29-1 and TRBJ1-2; TRBD1 agrees at 11 bases. The J segment lost 5 bases and the V segment lost 6 bases, leaving 14 bases of the junction unmatched. This CDR3 has 16 amino acids. Germline CDR1 and CDR2: SQVTM and ANQGSEA. This CDR3 is CSVNGAGTGGLYGYTF. The CDR3 nucleotides are TGCAGCGTCAACGGTGCAGGGACAGGGGGTTTGTATGGCTACACCTTC.

V and J are TRBV18 and TRBJ2-7; TRBD2 matches 13 bases. CDR3 length equals 16 residues. The germline CDR1 and CDR2 sequences are KGHSH and LQKENI. The V segment lost 6 bases and the J segment 3 bases; nucleotides outside the gene matches: 8. The CDR3 nucleotides read TGTGCCAGCTCCCCCCGGACTAGCGGGAGCCTCTACGAGCAGTACTTC. Amino acid sequence: CASSPRTSGSLYEQYF. Together with reference TRBV18 and TRBJ2-7, the CDR3 gives the full variable domain: NAGVMQNPRHLVRRRGQEARLRCSPMKGHSHVYWYRQLPEEGLKFMVYLQKENIIDESGMPKERFSAEFPKEGPSILRIQQVVRGDSAAYFCASSPRTSGSLYEQYFGPGTRLTVT.

This sequence joins TRBV5-5 and TRBJ1-5; 7 nucleotides match TRBD1. V shed 4 bases, J shed 2 bases, and the junction held 9 bases outside the gene matches. The CDR3 has 16 amino acids. From germline, CDR1 is SGHKS and CDR2 YYEKEE (reference sequence). The CDR3 protein is CASSPQRTGRNQPQHF. CDR3 DNA: TGTGCCAGCAGCCCTCAGAGGACAGGCCGCAATCAGCCCCAGCATTTT.

The V gene is TRBV19, the J gene TRBJ1-4; D gene unclear. The CDR3 runs 12 residues. CDR1 is LNHDA, CDR2 SQIVND, per germline (reference sequence). The V gene lost 6 bases and the J gene lost 6 bases, with 8 bases spanning the gap. For the CDR3, the DNA is TGTGCCAGTAGGAAGAGGGATGAAAAACTGTTTTTT. It is translated as CASRKRDEKLFF.

This clone was found a few times. J is TRBJ2-7 and V is TRBV27, with a weak D call TRBD1 (6 bases). The CDR3 length is 13 residues. V was cut by 7 bases and J by 9 bases, with 19 bases left in between. From germline, CDR1 is MNHEY and CDR2 SMNVEV (reference sequence). The CDR3 loop reads CASTNRVGGGQYF. The CDR3 nucleotides read TGTGCCAGCACCAACAGGGTTGGAGGCGGGCAGTACTTC.

The chain links TRBV28 to TRBJ1-2, with D perhaps matching TRBD1 (6 bases). With 0 bases removed from V and 1 base from J, the gap between germline ends came to 15 bases. CDR3 size: 17 residues. From germline, CDR1 is MDHEN and CDR2 SYDVKM. The CDR3 region has the DNA TGTGCCAGCAGTTTATGGGGAGGACAGAATCTTAACTATGGCTACACCTTC. Residues: CASSLWGGQNLNYGYTF.